One T cell receptor (beta chain) is described in this entry. The sample originates from a study of blood T cell repertoires in COVID-19. Study background: Sites across the United States, Italy and Spain contributed samples from acute and convalescent COVID-19.

The CDR3 covers 15 residues. The germline V gene has CDR1 SGDLS and CDR2 YYNGEE. The V gene end was trimmed by 3 bases and the J gene end by 8 bases; junction bases not matched to a gene: 4. In the authors' methods: Estimation of nucleated cell counts was performed using reference gene primer amplification. TCRdb keeps only in-frame clones here, not all; method: immunoSEQ multiplex PCR. D and trimming come from the DNA, and the V and J calls and clone size come from that table. The table records about 410,000 clones, less than 95% of them present only once. Two negative PCRs, clearance, or symptom resolution were required of recovered Cohort 3 donors.

This rearrangement joins TRBV9 to TRBJ2-1; 14 bases match TRBD2. The receptor's source is a young man who had recovered from COVID-19. Material for sequencing was PBMCs or T cells enriched from blood (not recorded which). This CDR3 reads CASSEGTSGSDEQFF. In DNA, the CDR3 is TGTGCCAGCAGCGAGGGGACTAGCGGGAGCGATGAGCAGTTCTTC. Based on the CDR3 plus reference TRBV9 and TRBJ2-1, the full variable domain is DSGVTQTPKHLITATGQRVTLRCSPRSGDLSVYWYQQSLDQGLQFLIQYYNGEERAKGNILERFSAQQFPDLHSELNLSSLELGDSALYFCASSEGTSGSDEQFFGPGTRLTVL.